These 30 T cell receptor beta chains were sequenced from one sample in a study of blood T cell repertoires in COVID-19. Profiling relied on immunoSEQ multiplex PCR, and the TCRdb table lists in-frame clones only, not all of them. Here the sample spans 70,000 to 90,000 clones, roughly 85% being singletons. The source material was peripheral blood. All receptors come from a man between 60 and 75 years old with acute or convalescent COVID-19.

The chain's CDR3 is CASSTGGVRTEAFF. As DNA, the CDR3 is TGTGCCAGCAGCACAGGGGGCGTAAGAACTGAAGCTTTCTTT. V gene TRBV7-9 combines with J gene TRBJ1-1; 9 positions match TRBD1. The V gene end was trimmed by 5 bases and the J gene end by 5 bases; junction bases not matched to a gene: 6. There are 14 residues in the CDR3. Germline V CDR1 and CDR2: SEHNR, FQNEAQ (reference sequence). Together with reference TRBV7-9 and TRBJ1-1, the CDR3 gives the full variable domain: DTGVSQNPRHKITKRGQNVTFRCDPISEHNRLYWYRQTLGQGPEFLTYFQNEAQLEKSRLLSDRFSAERPKGSFSTLEIQRTEQGDSAMYLCASSTGGVRTEAFFGQGTRLTVV.

CDR3 region: CASSESGGAYADTQYF. In DNA, the CDR3 is TGTGCCAGCAGTGAAAGCGGGGGGGCCTATGCAGATACGCAGTATTTT. This chain connects TRBV2 to TRBJ2-3; 10 nucleotides line up with TRBD2. The CDR3 sequence is 16 residues long. Germline trimming cut 2 bases from V and 4 bases from J; bases unmatched to any gene: 6. Germline loops: CDR1 SNHLY, CDR2 FYNNEI.

The J gene is TRBJ1-3, the V gene TRBV5-1; D is unresolved. Trimming stripped 0 bases from V and 0 bases from J, with 7 bases between. The CDR3 spans 15 residues. The germline V gene encodes CDR1 SGHRS and CDR2 YFSETQ. CDR3 sequence: CASSLAGISGNTIYF. The CDR3 DNA follows: TGCGCCAGCAGCTTGGCAGGAATCTCTGGAAACACCATATATTTT.

CDR3 DNA: TGTGCCAGCAGCAAAGTCACAGGGGAACAGCCCCAGCATTTT. It translates to CASSKVTGEQPQHF. The chain employs TRBV21-1 and TRBJ1-5; the table's D call, TRBD1, has no DNA check behind it. TRBV21-1 counts as a pseudogene. The CDR3 consists of 14 residues.

The chain combines TRBV19 with TRBJ2-1, with D unclear. This CDR3 is 15 amino acids long. Looked up from germline, CDR1 is LNHDA and CDR2 is SQIVND (reference sequence). With 3 bases removed from V and 4 bases from J, the gap between germline ends came to 13 bases. Here the CDR3 DNA reads TGTGCCAGTAGTATGTGGCCGCCGGGTTACAATGAGCAGTTCTTC. Protein sequence: CASSMWPPGYNEQFF.

This clone appeared a single time. The CDR3 nucleotides are TGTGCCAGCAGTTACTCGGGACTTGCCGGAAAACTGTTTTTT. Translated: CASSYSGLAGKLFF. The rearrangement uses TRBV6-6 and TRBJ1-4; possibly TRBD1 for D (5 bases). The CDR3 has 14 residues. The V gene's germline CDR1 is MNHNY and CDR2 SVGAGI (reference sequence). V was clipped by 0 bases and J by 10 bases, with 12 bases between them.

The J gene is TRBJ2-3, the V gene TRBV4-1; the match to TRBD2 covers 9 bases. Germline values: CDR1 MGHRA, CDR2 YSYEKL. This CDR3 has 18 amino acids. V lost 0 bases, J lost 4 bases, and 11 bases stayed unmatched. The CDR3 spells CASSQEGGSGGPSDTQYF. CDR3 DNA: TGCGCCAGCAGCCAAGAGGGGGGTAGCGGGGGCCCTTCAGATACGCAGTATTTT.

The chain joins TRBV19 to TRBJ2-5, with 8 bases that match TRBD2. V shed 4 bases, J shed 1 base, and the junction held 2 bases outside the gene matches. This CDR3 spans 14 amino acids. Germline-derived CDR1 and CDR2 are LNHDA and SQIVND (reference sequence). The CDR3 bases are TGTGCCAGTAGTAACGGGGGGGTCCAAGAGACCCAGTACTTC. It codes for CASSNGGVQETQYF.

This chain uses TRBV7-2 with TRBJ2-3; 10 bases match TRBD2. The germline V gene has CDR1 SGHTA and CDR2 FQGNSA. The CDR3 extends over 17 amino acids. V shed 5 bases and J 1 base; nucleotides not matched to a gene: 9. The CDR3 DNA follows: TGTGCCAGCAGCCCTCAGACTAGCGGGTCCGGCACAGATACGCAGTATTTT. This encodes CASSPQTSGSGTDTQYF.

The V and J genes are TRBV28 and TRBJ2-7, with TRBD1 matching over 8 bases. Germline V CDR1 and CDR2: MDHEN, SYDVKM. The V segment lost 5 bases and the J segment 3 bases; nucleotides outside the gene matches: 6. The CDR3 is 14 residues long. CDR3 region: CASSHRTGHYEQYF. The CDR3 DNA follows: TGTGCCAGCAGTCACAGGACAGGGCACTACGAGCAGTACTTC.

The rearrangement uses TRBV5-1 and TRBJ1-5; weak D call: TRBD1 (6 bases). This CDR3 region has 15 residues. Germline assignment: CDR1 SGHRS and CDR2 YFSETQ. The V gene lost 3 bases and the J gene lost 4 bases, with 14 bases spanning the gap. The CDR3 protein is CASSSLPGQNQPQHF. DNA for the CDR3: TGCGCCAGCAGCTCCCTTCCGGGACAAAATCAGCCCCAGCATTTT.

The chain has TRBV5-4 and TRBJ2-3; unclear D gene. With 4 bases removed from V and 0 bases from J, the gap between germline ends came to 9 bases. This CDR3 is built from 14 residues. Germline CDR1 SGHNT, CDR2 YYREEE (reference sequence). DNA of the CDR3: TGTGCCAGCAGCCCCCAACAAAGCACAGATACGCAGTATTTT. This translates into CASSPQQSTDTQYF.

CDR3 loop: CASSLERGQLGTGELFF. CDR3 bases: TGCGCCAGCAGCTTGGAACGGGGACAGCTGGGGACCGGGGAGCTGTTTTTT. The rearrangement joins TRBV5-1 to TRBJ2-2, with 7 bases that match TRBD1. Trimming cost V 0 bases and J 5 bases; bases outside gene matches: 10. Germline V gives CDR1 SGHRS, CDR2 YFSETQ. The CDR3 is made up of 17 amino acids.

In regard to this clone: The junction and the germline gene differ at one end; a read error may be behind it. The chain couples TRBV14 to TRBJ1-6; TRBD1 might be the D (5 bases). Germline V gene data show CDR1 as SGHDN and CDR2 as FVKESK. CDR3 length: 13 residues. The CDR3 DNA follows: TGTGCCACCAGCAAGGACATAAGATCACCCCTCCACTTT. Translation: CATSKDIRSPLHF.

This clone was observed a handful of times. The rearrangement links TRBV3-1 (or the pseudogene TRBV3-2) to TRBJ2-7, with D maybe TRBD2 (6 bases). Germline CDR1 and CDR2: LGHDT and YNNKEL (reference sequence). CDR3 length: 14 residues. Trimming left V 4 bases short and J 3 bases short, with 13 bases between. CDR3 protein: CASSRGMSDYEQYF. DNA for the CDR3: TGTGCCAGCAGCCGCGGGATGTCGGACTACGAGCAGTACTTC.

V is TRBV4-3 and J is TRBJ2-3; 9 bases agree with TRBD2. Trimming removed 1 base from V and 0 bases from J; junction bases left unmatched: 14. Germline V lookup: CDR1 LGHNA, CDR2 YSLEER. This CDR3 contains 20 residues. The CDR3 protein is CASSQGPSGALKGSTDTQYF. Here the CDR3 DNA reads TGCGCCAGCAGCCAAGGGCCTAGCGGGGCCCTCAAGGGAAGCACAGATACGCAGTATTTT.

The sample holds one count of this clone. The V call is TRBV5-1, the J call TRBJ2-1, with TRBD2 matching over 8 bases. This CDR3 region has 15 residues. Germline loops: CDR1 SGHRS, CDR2 YFSETQ. V lost 3 bases to trimming and J lost 5 bases; unmatched junction nucleotides: 7. The CDR3 DNA is TGCGCCAGCAGCTCGACGAGCGGGAGACACAATGAGCAGTTCTTC. It codes for CASSSTSGRHNEQFF.

This chain uses TRBV18 with TRBJ1-3; TRBD1 might be the D (6 bases). The CDR3 consists of 18 residues. V dropped 0 bases and J dropped 0 bases, with 15 bases sitting between them. Germline CDR1 is KGHSH and CDR2 is LQKENI. DNA for the CDR3: TGTGCCAGCTCACCACCGCGTTTGGGGGCGTCCTCTGGAAACACCATATATTTT. Encoded protein: CASSPPRLGASSGNTIYF.

The chain has TRBV5-6 and TRBJ1-2; tentatively, D is TRBD1 (6 bases). Trimming cost V 4 bases and J 8 bases, with 15 bases left between them. The CDR3 is 13 residues long. Per germline, CDR1 SGHDT and CDR2 YYEEEE. The DNA for the CDR3 is TGTGCCAGCAGCCTGACAGGCCTGAGGGGCTACACCTTC. This codes for CASSLTGLRGYTF.

The chain has TRBV9 and TRBJ1-1; possible D gene TRBD1, 5 bases. The V gene lost 1 base and the J gene lost 6 bases, with 16 bases spanning the gap. Per germline, CDR1 SGDLS and CDR2 YYNGEE. The CDR3 covers 15 residues. CDR3 in DNA: TGTGCCAGCAGCGTACTAATGCGGGGCATGGCTGAAGCTTTCTTT. Its protein is CASSVLMRGMAEAFF.

This clone was observed a few times. In DNA form, the CDR3 reads TGTGCCAGCAGCTGGACAGGGGGAAACTATTCACCCCTCCACTTT. This sequence encodes CASSWTGGNYSPLHF. The rearrangement links TRBV7-2 to TRBJ1-6; TRBD1 matches at 10 bases. Germline values: CDR1 SGHTA, CDR2 FQGNSA. This CDR3 region has 15 residues. The trim removed 4 bases at V and 8 bases at J, leaving 5 bases unmatched.

The chain joins TRBV30 to TRBJ2-1; D is perhaps TRBD1 (5 bases). The CDR3 contains 13 residues. V lost 2 bases, J lost 7 bases, and 12 bases lay in between. Per the germline V gene, CDR1 is GTSNPN and CDR2 is SVGIG (reference sequence). The DNA for the CDR3 is TGTGCCTGGAGTACTGGGGCTCAGAATGAGCAGTTCTTC. It encodes CAWSTGAQNEQFF.

The chain is built from TRBV7-3 and TRBJ1-1; D is perhaps TRBD1 (5 bases). V gave up 8 bases and J gave up 2 bases, with 12 bases separating them. The V gene's germline CDR1 is SGHTA and CDR2 FQGTGA. This CDR3 is built from 13 residues. In DNA, the CDR3 is TGTGCCAGCGCCCCCGGGGGAAACACTGAAGCTTTCTTT. Translated, it gives CASAPGGNTEAFF.

The chain links TRBV7-8 to TRBJ2-1, with D uncertain. CDR1 is SGHVS and CDR2 is FQNEAQ in the germline V gene. The length of the CDR3 is 14 residues. V lost 2 bases to trimming and J lost 5 bases, with 10 bases between them. CDR3 amino acids: CASSLLQAHNEQFF. Written as DNA, the CDR3 is TGTGCCAGCAGCTTATTGCAGGCTCACAATGAGCAGTTCTTC.

The J gene is TRBJ2-7, the V gene TRBV7-8; 9 bases fit TRBD1. Germline V CDR1 and CDR2: SGHVS, FQNEAQ. The CDR3 is 18 residues long. With 5 bases clipped from V and 4 bases from J, the junction kept 18 bases outside the gene matches. CDR3 region: CASSPSYHGTGKLYEQYF. CDR3 DNA sequence: TGTGCCAGCAGCCCCTCCTACCACGGGACAGGGAAGTTGTACGAGCAGTACTTC.

V and J are TRBV5-1 and TRBJ1-2; a weak D match, TRBD1 (5 bases). The CDR3 runs to 16 residues. V was pared by 3 bases and J by 8 bases, with 23 bases between. The germline V gene encodes CDR1 SGHRS and CDR2 YFSETQ. CDR3 loop: CASSSARTGDFKGYTF. The CDR3 DNA sequence: TGCGCCAGCAGCTCAGCGAGGACGGGGGATTTCAAGGGCTACACCTTC. Variable domain in full (rest from reference TRBV5-1 and TRBJ1-2): KAGVTQTPRYLIKTRGQQVTLSCSPISGHRSVSWYQQTPGQGLQFLFEYFSETQRNKGNFPGRFSGRQFSNSRSEMNVSTLELGDSALYLCASSSARTGDFKGYTFGSGTRLTVV.

The chain links TRBV12-3 or TRBV12-4 to TRBJ2-4, with a possible D match to TRBD1 (5 bases). The CDR3 spans 13 residues. The germline V and J ends were trimmed by 2 bases and 7 bases, with 9 bases remaining between them. The CDR3 DNA follows: TGTGCCAGCAGTTTAAGGGGTGGGAACATTCAGTACTTC. Its protein product is CASSLRGGNIQYF.

The chain has TRBV10-3 and TRBJ1-4; 9 bases are a match to TRBD1. The V gene end was trimmed by 3 bases and the J gene end by 7 bases; junction bases not matched to a gene: 9. Germline CDR1 reads ENHRY; CDR2 reads SYGVKD. The CDR3 totals 16 residues. The CDR3 region has the DNA TGTGCCATCAGTGACCCTGGGACAGGGCATCTTGAAAAACTGTTTTTT. Its translation is CAISDPGTGHLEKLFF.

The chain links TRBV5-1 to TRBJ1-2; 7 bases map to TRBD1. The CDR3 length is 13 residues. Germline V CDR1 and CDR2: SGHRS, YFSETQ. V was pared by 4 bases and J by 5 bases, with 5 bases of the junction left unmatched. In DNA form, the CDR3 reads TGCGCCAGCAGCCAGGGGGAGTATTATGGCTACACCTTC. The encoded protein is CASSQGEYYGYTF.

This clone was seen once. The CDR3 sequence: CASSRSADTQYF. The CDR3 bases are TGCGCCAGCAGCAGAAGTGCTGATACGCAGTATTTT. The chain recombines TRBV10-1 with TRBJ2-3, with D hard to call. Looked up from germline, CDR1 is WNHNN and CDR2 is SYGVQD (reference sequence). The CDR3 length is 12 residues. Trimming stripped 6 bases from V and 6 bases from J, with 10 bases between.